What follows is one TCR beta chain and its context. What it binds is not known. The data were obtained in a study of shared clonotypes between healthy human individuals. Study-wide points: Apart from blood, nothing was sampled; tissue repertoires likely differ. Naive subsets usually exceeded memory subsets in estimated richness.

The naive CD8 fraction comprised CD45RO-negative cells positively selected for CCR7 and excluded terminally differentiated effector memory CD45RA+ cells. The CDR3 runs 16 residues. The ends lost 2 bases at V and 5 bases at J; junction bases unmatched: 11. Germline CDR1 and CDR2: MNHEY and SVGAGI. The data were produced by immunoSEQ multiplex PCR, yet TCRdb's version contains in-frame clones alone and is incomplete. This sample carries about 2 million clones, roughly 95% of them seen once, and the ten largest clones take 0.95% to 1.5%. The receptor comes from a man aged 18-30 years in good health. What was sequenced was naive CD8+ T cells sorted from blood. This rearrangement joins TRBV6-5 to TRBJ1-2; 7 nucleotides agree with TRBD1. The CDR3 reads CASSYGETGRRYGYTF. The CDR3 bases are TGTGCCAGCAGTTACGGGGAGACAGGGAGGAGGTATGGCTACACCTTC.